This note documents a single TCR beta chain sequence. The target antigen is unknown. The data derive from a study of T cells in localized non-small cell lung cancer. V was pared by 2 bases and J by 3 bases, with 11 bases between. The CDR3 contains 14 residues. From germline, CDR1 is SGHTA and CDR2 FQGTGA. General study points: Higher blood T cell density tracked longer overall survival. Median about 58 top-100 tumor clones were shared with paired adjacent lung.

Repertoires were generated with immunoSEQ multiplex PCR, while TCRdb's copy carries only in-frame clones and drops some. The repertoire holds tens of thousands of clones, with 78% as singletons. Sequences were derived from peripheral blood, sampled before any cancer treatment. The gene calls are TRBV7-3 and TRBJ2-7; D may match TRBD1 or TRBD2 (5 bases each). This receptor was obtained from a male donor aged 60 or over with stage II squamous cell lung carcinoma. Written as DNA, the CDR3 is TGTGCCAGCAGCTTAGGGACCACCGGCTACGAGCAGTACTTC. Translated, it gives CASSLGTTGYEQYF.